The source of this T cell receptor beta chain is a study of cytomegalovirus exposure and HLA in healthy donors. The PCR was carried out with 60 Vbeta primers and 13 Jbeta primers. Generated by immunoSEQ multiplex PCR, the TCRdb table keeps only in-frame clones and is missing some. In the table there are some 190,000 clones, around 80% of which are singletons. The CDR3 consists of 14 residues. The germline V gene encodes CDR1 SGHNT and CDR2 YYREEE (reference sequence). The V gene lost 4 bases and the J gene lost 3 bases, with 13 bases spanning the gap. Study-wide points: Earlier findings revealed that most TCR beta V segments proved productive either about 90% or about 30% of the time.

Points on this clone: Its antigen remains unknown.

The TCR was taken from a man aged 18 to 35 in good health and CMV-seronegative. Sequencing input: PBMCs. The V call is TRBV5-4, the J call TRBJ1-1, with a weak D call TRBD1 (6 bases). The CDR3, as DNA: TGTGCCAGCAGCCCTGAACAGGGTTACACTGAAGCTTTCTTT. The encoded protein is CASSPEQGYTEAFF.